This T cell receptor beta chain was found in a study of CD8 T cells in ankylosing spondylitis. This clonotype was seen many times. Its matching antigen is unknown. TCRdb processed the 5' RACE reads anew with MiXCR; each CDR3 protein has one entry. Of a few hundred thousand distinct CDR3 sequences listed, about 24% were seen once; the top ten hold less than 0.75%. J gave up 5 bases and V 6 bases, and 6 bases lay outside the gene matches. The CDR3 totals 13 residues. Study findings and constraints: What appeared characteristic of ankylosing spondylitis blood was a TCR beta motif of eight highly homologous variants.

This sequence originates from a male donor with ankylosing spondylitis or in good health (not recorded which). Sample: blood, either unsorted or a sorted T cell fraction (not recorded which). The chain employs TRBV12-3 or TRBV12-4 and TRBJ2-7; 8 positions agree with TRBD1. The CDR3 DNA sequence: TGTGCCAGCAGCTCCGGACAGGGCCACGAGCAGTACTTC. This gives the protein CASSSGQGHEQYF.